This TCR beta chain was captured in a study of T cell responses to AZD1222 COVID-19 vaccine. The study, taken as a whole, reports: Baseline testing showed seropositivity in only a handful of AZD1222 recipients. In the spike-specific TCR repertoire, nearly half reportedly target unmutated variant regions. Distributed over spike, vaccine-associated CD4 TCRs predominated at 160-218 and 743-854. In a largely white British group with more females than males, clonal diversity was possibly underestimated.

The germline gives CDR1 MNHEY, CDR2 SVGAGI. V was cut by 7 bases and J by 0 bases, with 4 bases left in between. The CDR3 consists of 13 residues. Some clones are missing from TCRdb's copy, which holds only in-frame ones; the method was immunoSEQ multiplex PCR. The table has 60,000 to 75,000 clones, roughly 87% seen once. With respect to this clone: Its antigen is not identified.

The receptor's source is an adult in good health. This sample comprised peripheral blood, obtained on day 0 of AZD1222 vaccination. This chain joins TRBV6-5 and TRBJ2-6; D is uncertain. The CDR3 nucleotides read TGTGCCAGCACCCTCTCTGGGGCCAACGTCCTGACTTTC. Encoded protein: CASTLSGANVLTF.